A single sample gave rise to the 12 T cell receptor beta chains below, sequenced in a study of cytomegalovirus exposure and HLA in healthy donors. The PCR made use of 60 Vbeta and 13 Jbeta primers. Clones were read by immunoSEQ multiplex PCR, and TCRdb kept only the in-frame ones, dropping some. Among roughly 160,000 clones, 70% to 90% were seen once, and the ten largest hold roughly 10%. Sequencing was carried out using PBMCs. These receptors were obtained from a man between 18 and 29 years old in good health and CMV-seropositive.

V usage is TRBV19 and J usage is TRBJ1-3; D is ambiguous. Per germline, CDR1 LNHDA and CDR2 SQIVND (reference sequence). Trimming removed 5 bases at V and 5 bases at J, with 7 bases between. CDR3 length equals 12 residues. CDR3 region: CASSLFRNTIYF. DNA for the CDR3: TGTGCCAGTAGTCTTTTCCGAAACACCATATATTTT. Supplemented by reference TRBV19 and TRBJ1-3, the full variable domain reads DGGITQSPKYLFRKEGQNVTLSCEQNLNHDAMYWYRQDPGQGLRLIYYSQIVNDFQKGDIAEGYSVSREKKESFPLTVTSAQKNPTAFYLCASSLFRNTIYFGEGSWLTVV.

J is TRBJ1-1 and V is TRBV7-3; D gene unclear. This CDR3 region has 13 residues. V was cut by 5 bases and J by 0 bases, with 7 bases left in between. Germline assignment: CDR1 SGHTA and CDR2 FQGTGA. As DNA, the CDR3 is TGTGCCAGCAGCAAATCAGTGAACACTGAAGCTTTCTTT. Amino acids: CASSKSVNTEAFF. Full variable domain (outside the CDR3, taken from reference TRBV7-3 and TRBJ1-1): GAGVSQTPSNKVTEKGKYVELRCDPISGHTALYWYRQSLGQGPEFLIYFQGTGAADDSGLPNDRFFAVRPEGSVSTLKIQRTERGDSAVYLCASSKSVNTEAFFGQGTRLTVV.

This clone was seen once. This CDR3 reads CASSPTPGLSNQPQHF. CDR3 nucleotide sequence: TGTGCCAGCTCACCTACGCCGGGGTTAAGCAATCAGCCCCAGCATTTT. V is TRBV18 and J is TRBJ1-5; D call uncertain. CDR3 length equals 16 residues. V was cut by 3 bases and J by 1 base, with 13 bases left in between. CDR1 and CDR2 from the germline V gene are KGHSH and LQKENI. Full variable domain (missing parts from reference TRBV18 and TRBJ1-5): NAGVMQNPRHLVRRRGQEARLRCSPMKGHSHVYWYRQLPEEGLKFMVYLQKENIIDESGMPKERFSAEFPKEGPSILRIQQVVRGDSAAYFCASSPTPGLSNQPQHFGDGTRLSIL.

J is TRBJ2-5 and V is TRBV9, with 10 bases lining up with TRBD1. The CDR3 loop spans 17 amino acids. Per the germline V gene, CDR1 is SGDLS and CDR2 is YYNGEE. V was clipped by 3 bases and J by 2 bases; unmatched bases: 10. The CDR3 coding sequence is TGTGCCAGCAGCGACCCGGACAGGGGGGCTCATCAAGAGACCCAGTACTTC. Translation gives CASSDPDRGAHQETQYF.

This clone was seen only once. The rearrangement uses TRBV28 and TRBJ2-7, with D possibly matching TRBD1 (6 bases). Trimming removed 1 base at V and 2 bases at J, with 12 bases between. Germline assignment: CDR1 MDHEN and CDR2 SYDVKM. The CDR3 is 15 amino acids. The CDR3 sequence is CASSLLERQAYEQYF. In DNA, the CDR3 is TGTGCCAGCAGTTTATTAGAGCGACAGGCCTACGAGCAGTACTTC.

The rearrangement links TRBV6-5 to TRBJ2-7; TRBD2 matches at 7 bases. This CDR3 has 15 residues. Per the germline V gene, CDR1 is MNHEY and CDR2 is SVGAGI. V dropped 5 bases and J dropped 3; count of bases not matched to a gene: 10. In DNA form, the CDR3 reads TGTGCCAGCAGTCCGGAGCTGGGACTAAACTACGAGCAGTACTTC. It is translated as CASSPELGLNYEQYF.

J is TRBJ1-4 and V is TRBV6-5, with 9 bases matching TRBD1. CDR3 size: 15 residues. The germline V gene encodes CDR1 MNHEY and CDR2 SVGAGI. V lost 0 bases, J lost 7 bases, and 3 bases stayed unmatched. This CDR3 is CASSYSGQGPEKLFF. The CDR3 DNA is TGTGCCAGCAGTTACTCGGGACAGGGTCCTGAAAAACTGTTTTTT.

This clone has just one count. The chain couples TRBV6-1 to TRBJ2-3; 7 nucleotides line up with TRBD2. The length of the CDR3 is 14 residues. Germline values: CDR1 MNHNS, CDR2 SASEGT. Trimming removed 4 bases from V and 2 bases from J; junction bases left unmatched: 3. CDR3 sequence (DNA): TGTGCCAGCAGTGCCGGGGACTACACAGATACGCAGTATTTT. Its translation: CASSAGDYTDTQYF.

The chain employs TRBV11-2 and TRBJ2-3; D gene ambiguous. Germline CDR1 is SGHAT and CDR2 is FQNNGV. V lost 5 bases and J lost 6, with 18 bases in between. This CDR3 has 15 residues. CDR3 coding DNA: TGTGCCAGCAGCCACCTTCGAGGAAAGGTGGATACGCAGTATTTT. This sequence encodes CASSHLRGKVDTQYF.

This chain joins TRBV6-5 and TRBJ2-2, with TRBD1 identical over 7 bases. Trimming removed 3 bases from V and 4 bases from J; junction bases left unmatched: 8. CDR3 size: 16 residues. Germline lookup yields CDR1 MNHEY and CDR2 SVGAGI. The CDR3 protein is CASSYPRQGSTGELFF. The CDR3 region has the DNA TGTGCCAGCAGTTATCCCCGACAGGGAAGCACCGGGGAGCTGTTTTTT.

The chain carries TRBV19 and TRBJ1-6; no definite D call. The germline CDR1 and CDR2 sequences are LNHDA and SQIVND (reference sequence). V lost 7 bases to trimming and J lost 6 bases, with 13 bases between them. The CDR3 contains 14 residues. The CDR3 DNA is TGTGCCAGTACCCCGACTGCCCCTAATTCACCCCTCCACTTT. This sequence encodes CASTPTAPNSPLHF.

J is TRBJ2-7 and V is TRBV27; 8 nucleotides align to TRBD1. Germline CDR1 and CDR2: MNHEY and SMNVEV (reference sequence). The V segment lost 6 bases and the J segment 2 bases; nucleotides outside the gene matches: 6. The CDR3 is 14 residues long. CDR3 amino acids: CASRPGQEAYEQYF. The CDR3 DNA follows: TGTGCCAGCAGGCCGGGACAGGAAGCCTACGAGCAGTACTTC.